One and the same sample provided the 30 T cell receptor beta chains below, sequenced in a study of T-cell reconstitution after alpha-beta-depleted transplantation in children. The TCRbeta library incorporated unique molecular identifiers. Each CDR3 protein gets one entry after TCRdb re-called the PCR reads with MiXCR. The table has around 300,000 distinct CDR3 sequences, around 9.1% seen once. The sample consisted of PBMCs, taken before TCRalphabeta/CD19-depleted stem cell transplant. The receptor source for this set is a boy in the first two years of life with acute myeloid leukemia, due to receive a stem cell transplant.

In its sample, this clonotype was seen many times. The chain couples TRBV5-1 to TRBJ2-7; D not resolved. The CDR3 totals 15 residues. Trimming pared 0 bases from V and 1 base from J, leaving 11 bases between. The germline V gene has CDR1 SGHRS and CDR2 YFSETQ. Written as DNA, the CDR3 is TGCGCCAGCAGCTTGGAACTCACAGTATCCTACGAGCAGTACTTC. Its protein is CASSLELTVSYEQYF.

This clonotype was counted many times. The chain links TRBV29-1 to TRBJ2-7, with 9 nucleotides matching TRBD1. There are 13 residues in the CDR3. The junction had 7 bases not matched to a gene; V was cut back by 4 bases and J by 6 bases. Germline assignment: CDR1 SQVTM and CDR2 ANQGSEA. CDR3 loop: CSVVWGTGSEQYF. The CDR3 region has the DNA TGCAGCGTTGTTTGGGGGACAGGGAGCGAGCAGTACTTC.

This clonotype came up many times. The chain carries TRBV15 and TRBJ2-7; the match to TRBD2 covers 9 bases. Unmatched junction bases numbered 5, after V lost 3 bases and J lost 5 bases. CDR1 is LNHNV, CDR2 YYDKDF, per germline (reference sequence). The CDR3 loop spans 14 amino acids. The CDR3 region is CATSSLAGPNEQYF. The CDR3 DNA sequence: TGTGCCACCAGCAGTCTAGCGGGACCCAACGAGCAGTACTTC.

This clonotype appeared many times. This chain connects TRBV7-3 to TRBJ2-1; TRBD2 matches at 12 bases. This CDR3 contains 17 residues. Losses at the gene ends were 1 base for V and 3 bases for J; bases not matched to a gene: 4. Germline CDR1 reads SGHTA; CDR2 reads FQGTGA. Here the CDR3 DNA reads TGTGCCAGCAGCTTAAGGACTAGCGGGAACATCTACAATGAGCAGTTCTTC. Amino acids: CASSLRTSGNIYNEQFF. Full variable domain (missing parts from reference TRBV7-3 and TRBJ2-1): GAGVSQTPSNKVTEKGKYVELRCDPISGHTALYWYRQSLGQGPEFLIYFQGTGAADDSGLPNDRFFAVRPEGSVSTLKIQRTERGDSAVYLCASSLRTSGNIYNEQFFGPGTRLTVL.

This clonotype was counted at least ten times. This sequence joins TRBV7-3 and TRBJ2-3, with D possibly TRBD2 on 6 matching bases. Trimming shortened V by 5 bases and J by 1 base, and 16 bases separated the two germline ends. In germline, CDR1 is SGHTA, CDR2 FQGTGA. The CDR3 has 16 amino acids. CDR3 amino acids: CASSPDRLAGTDTQYF. The DNA for the CDR3 is TGTGCCAGCAGCCCGGACCGCTTAGCGGGCACAGATACGCAGTATTTT.

This clonotype was seen at least ten times. This sequence joins TRBV12-3 or TRBV12-4 and TRBJ2-7; 7 bases line up with TRBD1. The CDR3 covers 16 residues. V shed 5 bases and J 0 bases; nucleotides not matched to a gene: 10. CDR3 coding DNA: TGTGCCAGCAGTCCCTCTACAGGGGTGAGCTCCTACGAGCAGTACTTC. It encodes CASSPSTGVSSYEQYF.

V gene TRBV12-3 or TRBV12-4 combines with J gene TRBJ1-5; D gene unclear. The ends were cut back, 5 bases at V and 10 bases at J, with 12 bases in the middle. The CDR3 length is 12 residues. CDR3 in DNA: TGTGCCAGCAGTCTGGGATTGAATCCCCAGCATTTT. This codes for CASSLGLNPQHF.

The sample holds many counts of this clonotype. The chain has TRBV10-3 and TRBJ2-3, with D unresolved. This CDR3 region has 14 residues. The V gene's germline CDR1 is ENHRY and CDR2 SYGVKD. Deletions cut 2 bases from V and 3 bases from J, with 9 bases between. The CDR3 protein is CAISEPDFTDTQYF. CDR3 nucleotide sequence: TGTGCCATCAGTGAGCCCGACTTTACAGATACGCAGTATTTT.

This clonotype has at least ten counts. The chain has TRBV5-1 and TRBJ2-1, with 7 bases aligning to TRBD1. Germline V gene sequence: CDR1 SGHRS, CDR2 YFSETQ. The CDR3 has 16 amino acids. After removal of 4 bases from V and 6 bases from J, the junction contained 13 bases not matched to a gene. The CDR3 bases are TGCGCCAGCAGCACCCTCGGGACAGACGGCGGCAATGAGCAGTTCTTC. Translation: CASSTLGTDGGNEQFF.

This clonotype was counted at least ten times. The chain joins TRBV20-1 to TRBJ1-2; D is unresolved. The germline CDR1 and CDR2 sequences are DFQATT and SNEGSKA (reference sequence). This CDR3 has 12 residues. V gave up 4 bases and J gave up 6 bases, with 12 bases separating them. In DNA, the CDR3 is TGCAGTGCTACCGACCCTTTGCATGGCTACACCTTC. The encoded protein is CSATDPLHGYTF.

This clonotype has at least ten counts. This chain uses TRBV13 with TRBJ2-1, with D perhaps given as TRBD1 or TRBD2 (5 bases each). Trimming left V 2 bases short and J 2 bases short, with 10 bases between. The CDR3 loop spans 15 amino acids. The V gene's germline CDR1 is PRHDT and CDR2 FYEKMQ (reference sequence). As DNA, the CDR3 is TGTGCCAGCAGCTTATTGGGGGTCACCTACAATGAGCAGTTCTTC. Translation gives CASSLLGVTYNEQFF. Together with reference TRBV13 and TRBJ2-1, the CDR3 gives the full variable domain: AAGVIQSPRHLIKEKRETATLKCYPIPRHDTVYWYQQGPGQDPQFLISFYEKMQSDKGSIPDRFSAQQFSDYHSELNMSSLELGDSALYFCASSLLGVTYNEQFFGPGTRLTVL.

This clonotype came up many times. V is TRBV28 and J is TRBJ2-7, with 7 bases identical to TRBD1. The V gene end was trimmed by 2 bases and the J gene end by 4 bases; junction bases not matched to a gene: 17. The length of the CDR3 is 18 residues. Germline V gene lookup returns CDR1 MDHEN and CDR2 SYDVKM. This chain's CDR3 is CASSLAPLDRPLLYEQYF. The CDR3 DNA follows: TGTGCCAGCAGTTTAGCCCCCTTGGACAGGCCCCTTCTTTACGAGCAGTACTTC.

The V and J genes are TRBV20-1 and TRBJ2-1, with 11 bases identical to TRBD1. The CDR3 spans 16 residues. V gave up 0 bases and J gave up 7 bases; unmatched junction bases: 8. Germline V CDR1 and CDR2: DFQATT, SNEGSKA (reference sequence). The CDR3 sequence: CSARDLWGDRGNEQFF. CDR3 coding DNA: TGCAGTGCTAGAGATCTCTGGGGGGACAGGGGGAATGAGCAGTTCTTC.

The chain couples TRBV12-2 to TRBJ2-2; the D call of TRBD2 is as the table states it, not checked on the DNA. TRBV12-2 is a listed pseudogene. CDR3 length: 19 residues. CDR3 sequence: CASRLAPSGRAMSTGELFF. CDR3 DNA sequence: TGTGCAAGTCGCTTAGCGCCTAGCGGGAGGGCGATGAGCACCGGGGAGCTGTTTTTT.

This clonotype was seen repeatedly, ten times or more. V and J are TRBV12-3 or TRBV12-4 and TRBJ2-1; D assignment may be TRBD1 or TRBD2 (6 bases each). CDR3 length: 15 amino acids. The V and J ends lost 6 bases and 2 bases respectively, with 14 bases between them. The CDR3 here is CASSPPEGAYNEQFF. The CDR3 DNA is TGTGCCAGCAGCCCTCCGGAGGGGGCCTACAATGAGCAGTTCTTC.

V gene TRBV19 combines with J gene TRBJ1-1, with D maybe TRBD1 (6 bases). The CDR3 loop spans 14 amino acids. Germline-derived CDR1 and CDR2 are LNHDA and SQIVND (reference sequence). V was trimmed by 3 bases and J by 5 bases, leaving 13 bases between them. The CDR3 region has the DNA TGTGCCAGTAGTATTACGGGGGGCAGGACTGAAGCTTTCTTT. It is translated as CASSITGGRTEAFF.

This clonotype turned up a few times. This chain uses TRBV30 with TRBJ2-3; 7 positions agree with TRBD2. The germline V gene encodes CDR1 GTSNPN and CDR2 SVGIG (reference sequence). Trimming took 3 bases from V and 6 from J; bases not matched to a gene: 9. CDR3 length equals 14 residues. The CDR3 loop is CAWSPNGGGDTQYF. The CDR3 DNA follows: TGTGCCTGGAGCCCTAACGGCGGGGGTGATACGCAGTATTTT. Complete variable domain (other parts from reference TRBV30 and TRBJ2-3): SQTIHQWPATLVQPVGSPLSLECTVEGTSNPNLYWYRQAAGRGLQLLFYSVGIGQISSEVPQNLSASRPQDRQFILSSKKLLLSDSGFYLCAWSPNGGGDTQYFGPGTRLTVL.

A note on this clonotype: One base away lies a much larger clone, so this may be a sequencing read error. This sequence joins TRBV11-3 and TRBJ2-7; D may be TRBD2 (5 bases). The CDR3 runs to 13 residues. Germline loops: CDR1 SGHNT, CDR2 YENEEA. Here the CDR3 DNA reads TGTGCCAGCAGCGTCAGGACTCTTTACGAGCGGTACTTC. Its translation: CASSVRTLYERYF.

For this clonotype: This may be a read error, as it is one base from a much larger clone. J is TRBJ2-3 and V is TRBV5-1, with a possible D match to TRBD1 (6 bases). The CDR3 consists of 12 residues. V was pared by 7 bases and J by 4 bases, with 10 bases between. From germline, CDR1 is SGHRS and CDR2 YFSETQ. The CDR3 loop reads CASRQAADTQYF. In DNA, the CDR3 is TGCGCCAGCCGACAGGCAGCAGATACGCAGTATTTT.

This clonotype was seen at least ten times. The chain recombines TRBV27 with TRBJ1-3; weak D call: TRBD1 (6 bases). CDR3 length: 16 amino acids. Germline lookup yields CDR1 MNHEY and CDR2 SMNVEV (reference sequence). V was trimmed by 5 bases and J by 1 base, leaving 15 bases between them. The CDR3 sequence: CASSRRTAASGNTIYF. CDR3 coding DNA: TGTGCCAGCAGTCGGCGGACAGCCGCTTCTGGAAACACCATATATTTT.

This clonotype was seen only a few times. This sequence joins TRBV18 and TRBJ2-7; 7 bases agree with TRBD1. This CDR3 spans 15 amino acids. Germline lookup yields CDR1 KGHSH and CDR2 LQKENI. Losses at the gene ends were 4 bases for V and 3 bases for J; bases not matched to a gene: 9. This CDR3 is CASSRLRDSLYEQYF. The CDR3 nucleotides are TGTGCCAGCTCACGACTCCGGGACAGTCTCTACGAGCAGTACTTC.

This clonotype was counted only a few times. This sequence joins TRBV4-1 and TRBJ1-2; no clear D. From germline, CDR1 is MGHRA and CDR2 YSYEKL. The V end was cut by 1 base, the J end by 6 bases, with 9 bases between. The CDR3 is made up of 13 amino acids. The CDR3: CASSQVSGDGYTF. Here the CDR3 DNA reads TGCGCCAGCAGCCAAGTTTCAGGAGATGGCTACACCTTC.

This clonotype was detected only a few times. The chain employs TRBV7-2 and TRBJ2-7; D possibly corresponds to TRBD1 (5 bases). Germline V lookup: CDR1 SGHTA, CDR2 FQGNSA. V was clipped by 4 bases and J by 9 bases, with 13 bases between them. The CDR3 spans 12 residues. CDR3 residues: CASSSPPGRQYF. CDR3 bases: TGTGCCAGCAGCTCACCCCCAGGGCGGCAGTACTTC.

This clonotype appeared many times. CDR3: CASSHTSTRTQYF. Written as DNA, the CDR3 is TGTGCCAGCAGTCACACTAGCACTCGGACCCAGTACTTC. The V and J genes are TRBV28 and TRBJ2-5; the D gene is possibly TRBD2 (6 bases). The germline V and J ends were trimmed by 5 bases and 7 bases, with 14 bases remaining between them. Germline V CDR1 and CDR2: MDHEN, SYDVKM. The CDR3 spans 13 residues.

This clonotype was counted many times. The chain joins TRBV7-9 to TRBJ1-3, with a weak D call TRBD1 (6 bases). Germline values: CDR1 SEHNR, CDR2 FQNEAQ (reference sequence). The CDR3 loop spans 15 amino acids. V gave up 7 bases and J gave up 1 base, with 14 bases separating them. The CDR3 nucleotides are TGTGCCAGCAAGAGAGGGGGGGTATCTGGAAACACCATATATTTT. Its protein product is CASKRGGVSGNTIYF.

This clonotype occurred a few times. V is TRBV10-3 and J is TRBJ1-2; D is unclear. The CDR3 totals 12 residues. Germline CDR1 and CDR2: ENHRY and SYGVKD. Trimming took 5 bases from V and 3 from J, leaving 7 bases between them. CDR3 nucleotides: TGTGCCATCAGTAATTTGGACTATGGCTACACCTTC. Protein product: CAISNLDYGYTF.

This clonotype occurred many times. The chain links TRBV4-3 to TRBJ2-1; the match to TRBD2 covers 7 bases. V lost 1 base and J lost 8; bases outside the gene matches: 11. The CDR3 spans 16 residues. CDR1 LGHNA and CDR2 YSLEER come from the germline V gene. CDR3 protein: CASSQVPRLARDEQFF. The CDR3 nucleotides are TGCGCCAGCAGCCAAGTCCCCCGACTAGCACGGGATGAGCAGTTCTTC.

This clonotype appeared many times. The J gene is TRBJ1-5, the V gene TRBV27, with unresolved D. The ends were cut back, 3 bases at V and 1 base at J, with 10 bases in the middle. CDR1 is MNHEY and CDR2 is SMNVEV in the germline V gene (reference sequence). The length of the CDR3 is 15 residues. CDR3: CASSLARVSNQPQHF. CDR3 bases: TGTGCCAGCAGTTTGGCCAGAGTAAGCAATCAGCCCCAGCATTTT.

This clonotype appeared a few times. The chain carries TRBV19 and TRBJ2-1, with a tentative D call TRBD2 (6 bases). Germline V gene data show CDR1 as LNHDA and CDR2 as SQIVND (reference sequence). The CDR3 loop spans 13 amino acids. Trimming stripped 2 bases from V and 9 bases from J, with 11 bases between. CDR3 protein: CASSILGGVEQFF. The CDR3 region has the DNA TGTGCCAGTAGTATATTAGGCGGGGTTGAGCAGTTCTTC.

In its sample, this clonotype was seen a few times. V usage is TRBV6-5 and J usage is TRBJ2-7; unclear D gene. There are 16 residues in the CDR3. V was pared by 8 bases and J by 3 bases, with 23 bases between. In germline, CDR1 is MNHEY, CDR2 SVGAGI. This chain's CDR3 is CASERRAANSFYEQYF. CDR3 sequence (DNA): TGTGCCAGCGAGCGTCGGGCAGCAAACAGCTTCTACGAGCAGTACTTC.